The next 14 T cell receptor beta chains were all read from a single sample in a study of blood T cell repertoires in COVID-19 (TCRdb year 2020). The library came from the immunoSEQ multiplex PCR assay. TCRdb stores this immuneACCESS table with in-frame sequences only. Part of the clones is absent; in the studies checked, under half of the shortfall reflects unresolved V genes, and no reason is known for the rest. Across this sample there are about 330,000 clones, with approximately 86% seen only once. Roughly a tenth of the sample belongs to the ten largest clones. The source material was peripheral blood. These receptor sequences come from a man aged 30 to 39 with COVID-19, enrolled during active disease.

This clone appeared a few times. V is TRBV24-1 and J is TRBJ2-2; 7 bases align to TRBD1. After removal of 7 bases from V and 4 bases from J, the junction contained 8 bases not matched to a gene. From germline, CDR1 is KGHDR and CDR2 SFDVKD. This CDR3 spans 15 amino acids. The CDR3 spells CATRTGVGSTGELFF. The CDR3 bases are TGTGCCACCAGAACAGGGGTAGGGTCCACCGGGGAGCTGTTTTTT.

In its sample, this clone was seen many times. The chain recombines TRBV9 with TRBJ1-3, with 7 bases lining up with TRBD1. The CDR3 extends over 16 amino acids. CDR1 is SGDLS, CDR2 YYNGEE, per germline. The V gene end was trimmed by 2 bases and the J gene end by 7 bases; junction bases not matched to a gene: 12. DNA for the CDR3: TGTGCCAGCAGCGTCTACGACAGGGAGGTTTGGAACACCATATATTTT. This translates into CASSVYDREVWNTIYF.

This clone has only a few counts. This chain joins TRBV7-3 and TRBJ2-2; TRBD2 agrees at 13 bases. The CDR3 sequence is 16 residues long. Germline V gives CDR1 SGHTA, CDR2 FQGTGA. The ends lost 5 bases at V and 4 bases at J; junction bases unmatched: 4. The CDR3 DNA follows: TGTGCCAGCAGCCCGGGACTAGCGGGAAGCACCGGGGAGCTGTTTTTT. Protein product: CASSPGLAGSTGELFF.

This clone was detected once. This sequence joins TRBV5-8 and TRBJ2-7; 8 bases map to TRBD1. This CDR3 is 17 amino acids long. Germline-derived CDR1 and CDR2 are SGHTS and YDEGEE. V trimming: 2 bases; J trimming: 1 base; junction bases outside the gene matches: 11. CDR3 DNA: TGTGCCAGCAGCTTCGCCTCAGGACAGGGAGGTTCCTACGAGCAGTACTTC. Translating it yields CASSFASGQGGSYEQYF.

This clone showed up just a few times. The V gene is TRBV6-6, the J gene TRBJ2-3, with D hard to call. V lost 5 bases and J 1 base, leaving 7 bases between the germline ends. CDR1 is MNHNY, CDR2 SVGAGI, per germline (reference sequence). This CDR3 has 13 amino acids. For the CDR3, the DNA is TGTGCCAGCAGTGGTTTAGGCACAGATACGCAGTATTTT. Translation gives CASSGLGTDTQYF.

This chain connects TRBV12-3 or TRBV12-4 to TRBJ1-4; no firm D call. V lost 8 bases, J lost 5 bases, and 12 bases lay in between. This CDR3 contains 13 residues. The CDR3 region has the DNA TGTGCCAGCCGATGGGCCCTCAATGAAAAACTGTTTTTT. Amino acids: CASRWALNEKLFF.

V is TRBV27 and J is TRBJ1-5, with TRBD1 matching 7 bases. This CDR3 has 17 amino acids. V lost 5 bases, J lost 0 bases, and 10 bases stayed unmatched. Germline V gives CDR1 MNHEY, CDR2 SMNVEV (reference sequence). As DNA, the CDR3 is TGTGCCAGCAGTCTGAAAAGACAGGGAGGTAGCAATCAGCCCCAGCATTTT. Its protein is CASSLKRQGGSNQPQHF.

The chain has TRBV7-2 and TRBJ1-5; TRBD1 matches 9 bases. The CDR3 has 16 residues. Per germline, CDR1 SGHTA and CDR2 FQGNSA. Germline trimming cut 4 bases from V and 3 bases from J; bases unmatched to any gene: 7. In DNA form, the CDR3 reads TGTGCCAGCAGCTGGGACAGGGTGGGCAACAATCAGCCCCAGCATTTT. This codes for CASSWDRVGNNQPQHF.

In this sample, this clone turned up once. The gene calls are TRBV5-4 and TRBJ2-1, with D possibly TRBD2 on 6 matching bases. CDR1 is SGHNT, CDR2 YYREEE, per germline (reference sequence). V was cut by 4 bases and J by 4 bases, with 12 bases left in between. The CDR3 is made up of 14 amino acids. The CDR3 reads CASSPGLLYNEQFF. The CDR3 DNA sequence: TGTGCCAGCAGCCCGGGACTCCTATACAATGAGCAGTTCTTC.

The J gene is TRBJ2-1, the V gene TRBV10-1; 10 nucleotides agree with TRBD2. The CDR3 length is 18 residues. The germline V gene encodes CDR1 WNHNN and CDR2 SYGVQD (reference sequence). The V segment lost 2 bases and the J segment 6 bases; nucleotides outside the gene matches: 13. This chain's CDR3 is CASSEEEREGHLCNEQFF. Here the CDR3 DNA reads TGCGCCAGCAGTGAGGAAGAGCGGGAGGGCCATCTCTGCAATGAGCAGTTCTTC.

The chain links TRBV11-2 to TRBJ2-1; TRBD1 matches at 9 bases. V shed 3 bases, J shed 6 bases, and the junction held 12 bases outside the gene matches. Germline CDR1 and CDR2: SGHAT and FQNNGV. CDR3 length equals 17 residues. This chain's CDR3 is CASSLGQLDRGLNEQFF. CDR3 coding DNA: TGTGCCAGCAGCTTGGGACAGCTGGACAGGGGCCTCAATGAGCAGTTCTTC.

The genes are TRBV2 and TRBJ1-1, with a tentative D call TRBD1 (6 bases). The V end lost 5 bases, the J end lost 0 bases, and 10 bases lay between the germline ends. CDR1 and CDR2 (germline): SNHLY, FYNNEI. CDR3 size: 14 residues. CDR3 in DNA: TGTGCCAGCAGTTCACAGGGAATGAACACTGAAGCTTTCTTT. The encoded protein is CASSSQGMNTEAFF.

J is TRBJ2-3 and V is TRBV14; a weak D match, TRBD2 (8 bases). V shed 4 bases and J shed 8 bases, with 19 bases lying between them. Per germline, CDR1 SGHDN and CDR2 FVKESK. This CDR3 has 15 residues. CDR3 in amino acids: CASSLGQAAGGTQYF. The CDR3 nucleotides read TGTGCCAGCAGCCTCGGACAGGCCGCGGGGGGTACGCAGTATTTT.

The rearrangement links TRBV4-1 to TRBJ1-3; no clear D. Germline CDR1 reads MGHRA; CDR2 reads YSYEKL. The CDR3 length is 16 residues. V lost 4 bases, J lost 0 bases, and 13 bases lay in between. CDR3 protein: CASSPTRLRSGNTIYF. CDR3 coding DNA: TGCGCCAGCAGCCCCACCAGACTGCGCTCTGGAAACACCATATATTTT.